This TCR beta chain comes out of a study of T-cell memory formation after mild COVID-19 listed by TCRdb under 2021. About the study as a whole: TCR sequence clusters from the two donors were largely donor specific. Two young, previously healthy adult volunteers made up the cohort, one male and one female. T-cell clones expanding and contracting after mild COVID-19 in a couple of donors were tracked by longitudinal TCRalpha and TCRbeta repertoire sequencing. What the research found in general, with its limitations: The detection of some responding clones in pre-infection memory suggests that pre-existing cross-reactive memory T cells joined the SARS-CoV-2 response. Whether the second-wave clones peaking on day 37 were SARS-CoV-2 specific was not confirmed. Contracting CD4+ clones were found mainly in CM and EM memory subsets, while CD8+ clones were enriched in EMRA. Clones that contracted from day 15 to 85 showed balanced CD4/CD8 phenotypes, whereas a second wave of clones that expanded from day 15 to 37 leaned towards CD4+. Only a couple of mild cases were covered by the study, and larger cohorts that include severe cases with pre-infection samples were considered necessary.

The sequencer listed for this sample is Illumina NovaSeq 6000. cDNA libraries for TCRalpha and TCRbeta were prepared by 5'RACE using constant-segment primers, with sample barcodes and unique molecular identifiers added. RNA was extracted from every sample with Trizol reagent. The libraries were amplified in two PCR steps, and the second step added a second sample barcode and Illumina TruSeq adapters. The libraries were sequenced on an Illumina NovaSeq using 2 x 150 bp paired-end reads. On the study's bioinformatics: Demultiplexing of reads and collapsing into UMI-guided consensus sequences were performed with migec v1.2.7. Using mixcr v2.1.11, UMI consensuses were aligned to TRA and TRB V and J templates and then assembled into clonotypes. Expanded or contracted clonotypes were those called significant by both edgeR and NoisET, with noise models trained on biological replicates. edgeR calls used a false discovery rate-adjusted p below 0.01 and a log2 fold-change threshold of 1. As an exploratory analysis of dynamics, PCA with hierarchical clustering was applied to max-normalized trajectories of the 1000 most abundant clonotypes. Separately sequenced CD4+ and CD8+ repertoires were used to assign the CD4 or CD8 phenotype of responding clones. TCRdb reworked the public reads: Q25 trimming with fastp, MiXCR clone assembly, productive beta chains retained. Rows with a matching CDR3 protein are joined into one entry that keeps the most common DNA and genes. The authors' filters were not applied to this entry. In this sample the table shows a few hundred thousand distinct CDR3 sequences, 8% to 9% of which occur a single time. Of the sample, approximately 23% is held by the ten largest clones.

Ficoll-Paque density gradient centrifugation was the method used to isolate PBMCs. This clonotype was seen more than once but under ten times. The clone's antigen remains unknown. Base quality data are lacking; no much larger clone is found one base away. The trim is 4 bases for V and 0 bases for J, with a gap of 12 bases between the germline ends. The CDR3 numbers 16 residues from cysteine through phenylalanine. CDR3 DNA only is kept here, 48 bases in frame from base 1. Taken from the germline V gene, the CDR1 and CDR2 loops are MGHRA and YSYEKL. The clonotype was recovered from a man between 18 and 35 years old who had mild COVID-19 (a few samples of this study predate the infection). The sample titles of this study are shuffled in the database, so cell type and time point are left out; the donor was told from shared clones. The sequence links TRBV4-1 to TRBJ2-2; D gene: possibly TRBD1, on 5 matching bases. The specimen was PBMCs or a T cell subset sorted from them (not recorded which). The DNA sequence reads TGCGCCAGCAGCCTACGGACACCCACGAACACCGGGGAGCTGTTTTTT. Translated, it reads CASSLRTPTNTGELFF.